Listed below are T cell receptor beta chains from one sample, sequenced in a study of blood T cells in healthy people across ages. TCRdb called the 5' RACE reads again in MiXCR, with one record for every CDR3 protein. The sample includes about 840,000 distinct CDR3 sequences, about 29% of them seen just once. These data also formed part of another study, on T cells of mothers and their children.

The specimen was blood. These receptors were collected from a woman between 35 and 50 years old in good health. CDR3s include the opening cysteine and the closing phenylalanine or tryptophan. A D gene is named only where the DNA matches it firmly. Clone size is shown for a subset of rows, as once, few, many or a class of expanded clone.

>few|TRBJ2-3|TRBV6-1|TRBD2
TGTGCCAGCACCCCGACGATAGCGGGGGGCACAGATACGCAGTATTTT
CASTPTIAGGTDTQYF
>-|TRBJ2-7|TRBV27|-
TGTGCCAGCATAGGGGGGGGCAGCGAGCAGTACTTC
CASIGGGSEQYF
>many|TRBJ1-2|TRBV6-6|-
TGTGCCAGCAGCTATCGTTACGGGACAAAGGATGGCTACACCTTC
CASSYRYGTKDGYTF
>-|TRBJ1-5|TRBV2|TRBD1
TGTGCCAGCAGTGTCGAGGGGACAGGCAATCAGCCCCAGCATTTT
CASSVEGTGNQPQHF
>few|TRBJ2-2|TRBV29-1|TRBD1
TGCAGCGTTGTCTTGACAGGGGGCACCGGGGAGCTGTTTTTT
CSVVLTGGTGELFF
>-|TRBJ2-2|TRBV28|-
TGTGCCAGCAGTCCACTAGAGGCAGGCGGGGAGCTGTTTTTT
CASSPLEAGGELFF
>few|TRBJ2-7|TRBV27|TRBD1
TGTGCCAGCAGTTCCACTCAGGGGGCTGCCGAGCAGTACTTC
CASSSTQGAAEQYF
>few|TRBJ1-5|TRBV5-6|-
TGTGCCAGCAGTTACGGACCTAGCAATCAGCCCCAGCATTTT
CASSYGPSNQPQHF
>-|TRBJ2-7|TRBV7-9|TRBD1
TGTGCCAGCAGCTTAACGTGGACAGGGGGCATCTACGAGCAGTACTTC
CASSLTWTGGIYEQYF
>-|TRBJ2-4|TRBV5-1|TRBD1
TGCGCCAGCAGCTTTGGACAGGCGCTAGCCAAAAACATTCAGTACTTC
CASSFGQALAKNIQYF
>-|TRBJ2-3|TRBV29-1|-
TGCAGCGGTTCTCCAGGATCGCTTGAGGATACGCAGTATTTT
CSGSPGSLEDTQYF
>few|TRBJ2-7|TRBV7-8|-
TGTGCCAGCAGCGTCGGTTGGGCGGGGGCAAACTCCTACGAGCAGTACTTC
CASSVGWAGANSYEQYF
>few|TRBJ2-1|TRBV20-1|TRBD2
TGCAGTGCGGATAAAGCGGGGGGATACTACAATGAGCAGTTCTTC
CSADKAGGYYNEQFF
>once|TRBJ2-1|TRBV29-1|-
TGCAGCGTCCAGACCCTTAACAATGAGCAGTTCTTC
CSVQTLNNEQFF
>-|TRBJ1-3|TRBV28|-
TGTGCCAGCAGTTTATACGGCTCTGGAAACACCATATATTTT
CASSLYGSGNTIYF
>-|TRBJ1-4|TRBV9|-
TGTGCCAGCAGCGTACAGGGACCTAATGAAAAACGGTTTTTT
CASSVQGPNEKRFF
>-|TRBJ1-5|TRBV4-3|-
TGCGCCAGCAGCCAAGATAGGATTCAGCCCCAGCATTTT
CASSQDRIQPQHF
>-|TRBJ1-1|TRBV20-1|TRBD1
TGCAGTGCTTCACGACCAGACAGGGTGGTGACTGAAGCTTTCTTT
CSASRPDRVVTEAFF
>-|TRBJ1-2|TRBV30|-
TGTGCCTGGAGGGACCTCCGGGCAGCTGGCTACACCTTC
CAWRDLRAAGYTF
>many|TRBJ2-7|TRBV2|TRBD2
TGTGCCAGCGGACTAGCGGGAGCCTACGAGCAGTACTTC
CASGLAGAYEQYF
>-|TRBJ1-2|TRBV11-2|TRBD1
TGTGCCAGCAGCGCATTAACAGGGGGCGCGGATGGCTACACCTTC
CASSALTGGADGYTF
>many|TRBJ2-1|TRBV4-2|TRBD2
TGTGCCAGCAGCCCTATAAGGGGGAGCGGGGGGTCCTACAATGAGCAGTTCTTC
CASSPIRGSGGSYNEQFF
>many|TRBJ2-7|TRBV9|-
TGTGCCAGCAGCGTAGAAGGACTGGATGGCGGCGAGCAGTACTTC
CASSVEGLDGGEQYF